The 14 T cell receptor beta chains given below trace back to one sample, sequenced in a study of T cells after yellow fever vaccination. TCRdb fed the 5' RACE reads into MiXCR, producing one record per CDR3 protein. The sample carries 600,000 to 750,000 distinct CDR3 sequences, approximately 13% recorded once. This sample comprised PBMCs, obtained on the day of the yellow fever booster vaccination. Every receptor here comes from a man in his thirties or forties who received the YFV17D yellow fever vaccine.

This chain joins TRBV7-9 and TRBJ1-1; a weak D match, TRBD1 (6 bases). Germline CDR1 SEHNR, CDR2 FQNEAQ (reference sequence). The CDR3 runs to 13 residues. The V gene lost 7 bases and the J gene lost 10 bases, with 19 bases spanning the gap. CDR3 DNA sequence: TGTGCCAGCACCTACAGGGCACGACGGGTAGCTTTCTTT. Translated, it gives CASTYRARRVAFF.

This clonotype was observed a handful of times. CDR3 residues: CASSSGGMNTEAFF. CDR3 DNA sequence: TGCGCCAGCAGCTCGGGAGGCATGAACACTGAAGCTTTCTTT. This chain uses TRBV5-1 with TRBJ1-1; D unclear. CDR3 length: 14 residues. Germline V CDR1 and CDR2: SGHRS, YFSETQ. Trimming took 3 bases from V and 0 from J, leaving 9 bases between them. Full variable domain (remainder filled in from reference TRBV5-1 and TRBJ1-1): KAGVTQTPRYLIKTRGQQVTLSCSPISGHRSVSWYQQTPGQGLQFLFEYFSETQRNKGNFPGRFSGRQFSNSRSEMNVSTLELGDSALYLCASSSGGMNTEAFFGQGTRLTVV.

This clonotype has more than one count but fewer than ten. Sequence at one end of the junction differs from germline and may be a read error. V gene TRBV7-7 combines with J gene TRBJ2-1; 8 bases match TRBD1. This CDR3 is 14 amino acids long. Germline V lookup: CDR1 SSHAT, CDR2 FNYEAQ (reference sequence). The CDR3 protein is CASSTGTGAYEQFF. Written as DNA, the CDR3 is TGTGCTAGCAGCACCGGGACAGGCGCCTATGAGCAGTTCTTC.

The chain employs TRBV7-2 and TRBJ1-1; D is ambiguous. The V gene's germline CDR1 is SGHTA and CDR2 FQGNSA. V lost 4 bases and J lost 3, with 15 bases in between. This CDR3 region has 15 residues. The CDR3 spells CASSSDPGGYTEAFF. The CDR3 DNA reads TGTGCCAGCAGCTCGGACCCAGGAGGCTACACTGAAGCTTTCTTT.

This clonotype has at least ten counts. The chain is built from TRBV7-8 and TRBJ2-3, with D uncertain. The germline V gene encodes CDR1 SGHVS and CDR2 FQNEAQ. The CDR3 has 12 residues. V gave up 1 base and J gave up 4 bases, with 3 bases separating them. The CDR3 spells CASSLDSDTQYF. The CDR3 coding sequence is TGTGCCAGCAGCTTAGACTCAGATACGCAGTATTTT.

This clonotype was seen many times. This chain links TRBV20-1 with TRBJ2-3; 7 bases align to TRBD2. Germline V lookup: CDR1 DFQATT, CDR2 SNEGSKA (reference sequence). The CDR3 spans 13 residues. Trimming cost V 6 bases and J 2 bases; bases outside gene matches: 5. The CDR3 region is CSARAGTTDTQYF. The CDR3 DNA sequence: TGCAGTGCCCGAGCGGGAACCACAGATACGCAGTATTTT.

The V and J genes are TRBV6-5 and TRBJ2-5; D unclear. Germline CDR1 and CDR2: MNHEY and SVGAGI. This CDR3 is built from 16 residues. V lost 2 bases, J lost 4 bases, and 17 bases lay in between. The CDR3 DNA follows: TGTGCCAGCAGTTACAGGGTAATCGGGCTACGAGAGACCCAGTACTTC. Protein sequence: CASSYRVIGLRETQYF.

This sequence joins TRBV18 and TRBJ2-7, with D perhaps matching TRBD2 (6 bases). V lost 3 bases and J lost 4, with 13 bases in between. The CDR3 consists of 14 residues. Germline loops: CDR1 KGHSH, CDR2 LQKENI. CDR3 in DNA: TGTGCCAGCTCACCCACTCGGGACTCATACGAGCAGTACTTC. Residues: CASSPTRDSYEQYF.

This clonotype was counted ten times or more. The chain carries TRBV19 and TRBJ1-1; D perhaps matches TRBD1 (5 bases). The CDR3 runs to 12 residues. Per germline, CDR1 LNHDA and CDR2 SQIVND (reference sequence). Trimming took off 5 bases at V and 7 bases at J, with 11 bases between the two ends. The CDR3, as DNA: TGTGCCAGTAGTGAACGACAGCATGAAGCTTTCTTT. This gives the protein CASSERQHEAFF. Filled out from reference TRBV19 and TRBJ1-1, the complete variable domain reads DGGITQSPKYLFRKEGQNVTLSCEQNLNHDAMYWYRQDPGQGLRLIYYSQIVNDFQKGDIAEGYSVSREKKESFPLTVTSAQKNPTAFYLCASSERQHEAFFGQGTRLTVV.

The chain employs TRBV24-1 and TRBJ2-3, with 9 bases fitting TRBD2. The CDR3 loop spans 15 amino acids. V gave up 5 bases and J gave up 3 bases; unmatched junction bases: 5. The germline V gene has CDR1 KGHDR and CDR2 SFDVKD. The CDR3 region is CATSGSSGTTDTQYF. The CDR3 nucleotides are TGTGCCACCAGTGGGTCTAGCGGGACTACAGATACGCAGTATTTT.

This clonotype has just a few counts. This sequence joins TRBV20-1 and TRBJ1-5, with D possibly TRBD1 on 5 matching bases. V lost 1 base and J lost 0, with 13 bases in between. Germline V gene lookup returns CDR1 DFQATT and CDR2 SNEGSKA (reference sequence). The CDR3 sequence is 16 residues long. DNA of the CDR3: TGCAGTGCTAGAGTTGCAGGGTTCGATAGCAATCAGCCCCAGCATTTT. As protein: CSARVAGFDSNQPQHF.

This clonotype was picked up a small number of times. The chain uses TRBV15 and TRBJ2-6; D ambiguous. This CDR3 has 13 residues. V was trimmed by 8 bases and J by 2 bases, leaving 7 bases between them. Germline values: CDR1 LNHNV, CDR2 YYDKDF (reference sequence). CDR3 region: CATHTAGANVLTF. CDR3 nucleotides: TGTGCCACCCACACTGCTGGGGCCAACGTCCTGACTTTC.

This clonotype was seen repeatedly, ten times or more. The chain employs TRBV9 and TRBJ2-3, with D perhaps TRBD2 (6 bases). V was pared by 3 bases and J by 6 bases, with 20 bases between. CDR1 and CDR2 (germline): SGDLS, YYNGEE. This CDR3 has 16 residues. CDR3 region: CASSAWGESPKDTQYF. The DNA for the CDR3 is TGTGCCAGCAGCGCGTGGGGGGAGAGCCCAAAGGATACGCAGTATTTT.

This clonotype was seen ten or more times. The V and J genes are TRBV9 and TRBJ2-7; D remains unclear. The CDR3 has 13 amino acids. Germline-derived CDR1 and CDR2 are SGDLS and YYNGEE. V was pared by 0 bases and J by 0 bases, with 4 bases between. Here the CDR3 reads CASSVGDSYEQYF. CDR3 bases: TGTGCCAGCAGCGTAGGGGACTCCTACGAGCAGTACTTC. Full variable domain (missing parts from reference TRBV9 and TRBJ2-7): DSGVTQTPKHLITATGQRVTLRCSPRSGDLSVYWYQQSLDQGLQFLIQYYNGEERAKGNILERFSAQQFPDLHSELNLSSLELGDSALYFCASSVGDSYEQYFGPGTRLTVT.